These 20 T cell receptor beta chains originate from one sample sequenced in a study of identical twins (dated by TCRdb to the mid-2010s). Library preparation used 5' RACE. TCRdb names Illumina HiSeq 2000 as the instrument used. In-frame beta chains were kept once TCRdb had trimmed the public reads at Q25 with fastp and called clones with MiXCR. Here each entry gathers all rows of one CDR3 protein and keeps the most common genes and DNA. Within this sample are roughly 290,000 distinct CDR3 sequences, with more than 6.5% of them counted one time only. In total, the top ten clones hold approximately 2.1% of the sample. A further study also used this sample, focusing on yellow fever vaccine responses in identical twins.

Source material: memory (CD45RO+) T cells sorted from blood. Explained via the paper, the cell subset or site label denotes: CD45RO+ enriched T cells. The receptors stem from a woman aged 18-29 years in good health.

Details on this clonotype: A read error is possible here, since a much larger clone lies one base away. The rearrangement uses TRBV5-6 and TRBJ1-2; possible D gene TRBD1, 5 bases. The germline V gene encodes CDR1 SGHDT and CDR2 YYEEEE. The CDR3 is 14 residues long. CDR3 in DNA: TGTGCCGGCAGCTTGGTACGTCCGGGGCGAGGCTACACCTTC. Translation gives CAGSLVRPGRGYTF.

This chain links TRBV10-2 with TRBJ2-7, with D tentatively TRBD2 (6 bases). Trimming pared 10 bases from V and 2 bases from J, leaving 18 bases between. Per the germline V gene, CDR1 is WSHSY and CDR2 is SAAADI. This CDR3 is 14 amino acids long. This chain's CDR3 is CATDSGGSAYEQYF. In DNA form, the CDR3 reads TGCGCCACCGATTCTGGGGGGAGTGCCTACGAGCAGTACTTC.

At least ten counts were recorded for this clonotype. The chain recombines TRBV6-4 with TRBJ2-3; the match to TRBD2 covers 12 bases. The CDR3 has 18 amino acids. Germline-derived CDR1 and CDR2 are MRHNA and SNTAGT. The J segment lost 4 bases and the V segment lost 0 bases, leaving 8 bases of the junction unmatched. In nucleotides, the CDR3 is TGTGCCAGCAGTGACTCGAAGGGACTAGCGGGCGGGGCAGATACGCAGTATTTT. It yields the protein CASSDSKGLAGGADTQYF.

A few counts support this clonotype. The V and J genes are TRBV4-1 and TRBJ1-3; no clear D. The germline V gene encodes CDR1 MGHRA and CDR2 YSYEKL. This CDR3 contains 15 residues. Between the trimmed V and J ends, which lost 4 bases and 0 bases, there was a span of 10 bases. The CDR3 sequence: CASSRGFSSGNTIYF. The CDR3 DNA reads as TGCGCCAGCAGCCGTGGGTTCAGCTCTGGAAACACCATATATTTT.

This clonotype turned up a few times. The chain combines TRBV2 with TRBJ2-7; no clear D. The CDR3 totals 14 residues. The germline V and J ends were trimmed by 8 bases and 0 bases, with 14 bases remaining between them. Germline V gene lookup returns CDR1 SNHLY and CDR2 FYNNEI. The CDR3 loop reads CASVPVESSYEQYF. The DNA of the CDR3 is TGTGCCAGCGTACCGGTGGAGAGCTCCTACGAGCAGTACTTC. Full variable domain (rest looked up from reference TRBV2 and TRBJ2-7): EPEVTQTPSHQVTQMGQEVILRCVPISNHLYFYWYRQILGQKVEFLVSFYNNEISEKSEIFDDQFSVERPDGSNFTLKIRSTKLEDSAMYFCASVPVESSYEQYFGPGTRLTVT.

This chain links TRBV7-3 with TRBJ2-7; 9 bases match TRBD2. The CDR3 runs 17 residues. The ends lost 5 bases at V and 5 bases at J; junction bases unmatched: 16. Germline CDR1 is SGHTA and CDR2 is FQGTGA. DNA of the CDR3: TGTGCCAGCAGCCCCCGTGGTAGCGGGAGAGCGGGCGACGAGCAGTACTTC. The encoded protein is CASSPRGSGRAGDEQYF.

The chain joins TRBV7-9 to TRBJ2-7; D might be TRBD1 or TRBD2, each matching 5 bases. CDR3 size: 18 residues. V gave up 5 bases and J gave up 5 bases, with 28 bases separating them. The germline V gene has CDR1 SEHNR and CDR2 FQNEAQ (reference sequence). The CDR3 spells CASSPGVRTGAVWHEQYF. In DNA form, the CDR3 reads TGTGCCAGCAGCCCCGGGGTCCGCACCGGGGCCGTGTGGCACGAGCAGTACTTC.

This clonotype was picked up a small number of times. The chain couples TRBV28 to TRBJ2-5; D perhaps matches TRBD2 (6 bases). The CDR3 extends over 15 amino acids. Trimming left V 8 bases short and J 4 bases short, with 20 bases between. Germline loops: CDR1 MDHEN, CDR2 SYDVKM. The CDR3 DNA follows: TGTGCCAGCCAACCTATATTGCAGGGAGGAGAGACCCAGTACTTC. Translating it yields CASQPILQGGETQYF.

This clonotype has at least ten counts. A much larger clone is a single base away; this may be a read error. This chain uses TRBV12-3 or TRBV12-4 with TRBJ2-2, with 8 nucleotides matching TRBD2. The CDR3 loop spans 19 amino acids. The CDR3 DNA follows: TGTGCCTGCAGTTTTGGTCCGTCGTACGGGACTAGAGATACCGGGGAGCTGTTTTTT. This encodes CACSFGPSYGTRDTGELFF.

Only a few counts were recorded for this clonotype. The chain couples TRBV1 to TRBJ1-2; the listed D gene, TRBD1, was not tested against the DNA. TRBV1 is tagged as a pseudogene. This CDR3 has 15 amino acids. Here the CDR3 DNA reads TGCACCAGCAGCCTAGGGACAGGGGAAGAGTATGGCTACACCTTC. Its protein is CTSSLGTGEEYGYTF.

This clonotype was seen a handful of times. V usage is TRBV9 and J usage is TRBJ1-3; 9 bases align to TRBD1. This CDR3 region has 16 residues. Germline-derived CDR1 and CDR2 are SGDLS and YYNGEE. The V segment lost 4 bases and the J segment 4 bases; nucleotides outside the gene matches: 9. The CDR3: CASSPSGQGFGNTIYF. The CDR3 DNA sequence: TGTGCCAGCAGCCCCTCCGGACAGGGGTTCGGAAACACCATATATTTT. Looking up the rest from reference TRBV9 and TRBJ1-3 gives the full variable domain: DSGVTQTPKHLITATGQRVTLRCSPRSGDLSVYWYQQSLDQGLQFLIQYYNGEERAKGNILERFSAQQFPDLHSELNLSSLELGDSALYFCASSPSGQGFGNTIYFGEGSWLTVV.

The CDR3 DNA is TGTGCCAGTAGTATGGGTATGAGTCAAGAGACCCAGTACTTC. As protein: CASSMGMSQETQYF. This rearrangement joins TRBV19 to TRBJ2-5; D is undetermined. Germline V gives CDR1 LNHDA, CDR2 SQIVND (reference sequence). The CDR3 runs to 14 residues. V dropped 3 bases and J dropped 2 bases, with 10 bases sitting between them.

This clonotype showed up just a few times. The chain recombines TRBV5-5 with TRBJ2-2, with TRBD2 matching over 7 bases. CDR1 is SGHKS, CDR2 YYEKEE, per germline (reference sequence). After removal of 4 bases from V and 4 bases from J, the junction contained 10 bases not matched to a gene. The CDR3 is made up of 16 amino acids. The CDR3 loop is CASSLLAGVTTGELFF. CDR3 in DNA: TGTGCCAGCAGCCTCCTGGCGGGAGTGACCACCGGGGAGCTGTTTTTT.

In its sample, this clonotype was seen many times. The J gene is TRBJ1-2, the V gene TRBV10-3; 8 bases line up with TRBD1. Germline V gives CDR1 ENHRY, CDR2 SYGVKD. V was pared by 6 bases and J by 6 bases, with 12 bases of the junction left unmatched. The CDR3 runs to 15 residues. The CDR3 protein is CAIRETGEVLDGYTF. The CDR3 DNA is TGTGCCATCAGAGAGACAGGGGAGGTTCTTGATGGCTACACCTTC.

The sample holds a few counts of this clonotype. V and J are TRBV6-6 and TRBJ1-1, with 7 bases that match TRBD1. V shed 6 bases and J 7 bases; nucleotides not matched to a gene: 2. This CDR3 comprises 11 residues. Germline CDR1 MNHNY, CDR2 SVGAGI (reference sequence). CDR3 loop: CASRWDSEAFF. For the CDR3, the DNA is TGTGCCAGCAGGTGGGACAGTGAAGCTTTCTTT.

The chain carries TRBV5-1 and TRBJ1-2; D is possibly TRBD1 (6 bases). The germline V gene encodes CDR1 SGHRS and CDR2 YFSETQ. V was shortened by 0 bases and J by 5 bases, with 23 bases between the two germline ends. CDR3 length: 18 residues. Written as DNA, the CDR3 is TGCGCCAGCAGCTTGGAAGGTTTCGGGGGGCGCGATATTTATGGCTACACCTTC. This gives the protein CASSLEGFGGRDIYGYTF.

This clonotype was recorded many times. The chain is built from TRBV6-5 and TRBJ2-5, with no clear D. Germline V gives CDR1 MNHEY, CDR2 SVGAGI. V shed 6 bases and J shed 5 bases, with 10 bases lying between them. The CDR3 spans 12 residues. CDR3 loop: CASSTRGETQYF. In DNA, the CDR3 is TGTGCCAGCAGCACCCGTGGGGAGACCCAGTACTTC.

The V call is TRBV18, the J call TRBJ2-1, with TRBD1 matching 11 bases. Germline trimming cut 10 bases from V and 3 bases from J; bases unmatched to any gene: 5. This CDR3 has 14 amino acids. Germline assignment: CDR1 KGHSH and CDR2 LQKENI. As DNA, the CDR3 is TGTGCCACCGCCGGGACAGGGGGCTACAATGAGCAGTTCTTC. This gives the protein CATAGTGGYNEQFF. Full variable domain (rest looked up from reference TRBV18 and TRBJ2-1): NAGVMQNPRHLVRRRGQEARLRCSPMKGHSHVYWYRQLPEEGLKFMVYLQKENIIDESGMPKERFSAEFPKEGPSILRIQQVVRGDSAAYFCATAGTGGYNEQFFGPGTRLTVL.

This clonotype showed up just a few times. The rearrangement uses TRBV7-9 and TRBJ2-3, with D possibly TRBD1 on 5 matching bases. This CDR3 comprises 16 residues. V was cut by 6 bases and J by 2 bases, with 18 bases left in between. The germline V gene encodes CDR1 SEHNR and CDR2 FQNEAQ (reference sequence). This CDR3 is CASRPPPRQSTDTQYF. CDR3 bases: TGTGCCAGCAGACCCCCGCCGAGACAGTCCACAGATACGCAGTATTTT. Drawing the rest from reference TRBV7-9 and TRBJ2-3, the complete variable domain is DTGVSQNPRHKITKRGQNVTFRCDPISEHNRLYWYRQTLGQGPEFLTYFQNEAQLEKSRLLSDRFSAERPKGSFSTLEIQRTEQGDSAMYLCASRPPPRQSTDTQYFGPGTRLTVL.

In its sample, this clonotype was seen many times. The chain has TRBV24-1 and TRBJ1-5; D perhaps matches TRBD1 (5 bases). The ends were cut back, 5 bases at V and 4 bases at J, with 8 bases in the middle. The CDR3 is made up of 13 amino acids. CDR1 is KGHDR, CDR2 SFDVKD, per germline. The chain's CDR3 is CATSVWGNQPQHF. For the CDR3, the DNA is TGTGCCACCAGTGTATGGGGGAATCAGCCCCAGCATTTT.